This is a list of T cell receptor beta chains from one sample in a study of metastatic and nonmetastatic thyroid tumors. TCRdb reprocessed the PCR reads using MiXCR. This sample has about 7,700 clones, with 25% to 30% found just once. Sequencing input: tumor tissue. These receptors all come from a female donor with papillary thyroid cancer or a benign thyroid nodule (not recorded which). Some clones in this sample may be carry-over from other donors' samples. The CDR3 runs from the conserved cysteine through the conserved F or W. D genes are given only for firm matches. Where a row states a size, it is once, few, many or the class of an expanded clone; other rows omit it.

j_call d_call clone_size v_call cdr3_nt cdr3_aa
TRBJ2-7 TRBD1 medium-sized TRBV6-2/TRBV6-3 TGTGCCAGCAGGGGACTGGGACAGGTTTCCTACGAGCAGTACTTC CASRGLGQVSYEQYF
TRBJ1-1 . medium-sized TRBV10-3 TGTGCCATCAGTGACGGCCAGCGAGTGAACACTGAAGCTTTCTTT CAISDGQRVNTEAFF
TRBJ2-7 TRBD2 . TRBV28 TGTGCCAGCAGTTCCACCCCGGGGACTAGCCTCGACGAGCAGTACTTC CASSSTPGTSLDEQYF
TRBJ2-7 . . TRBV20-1 TGCAGTGCTCACCGACGGAGCCGGGGGTACGAGCAGTACTTC CSAHRRSRGYEQYF
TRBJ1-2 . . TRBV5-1 TGCGCCAGCAGCTCCCGGGACTCCAATGGCTACACCTTC CASSSRDSNGYTF
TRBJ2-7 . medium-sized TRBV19 TGTGCCAGTAGTAATGGGGGGACTTCTCTCTACGAGCAGTACTTC CASSNGGTSLYEQYF
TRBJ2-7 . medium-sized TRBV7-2 TGTGCCAGCAGCCCGAGCGGGTCCCCCTACGAGCAGTACTTC CASSPSGSPYEQYF
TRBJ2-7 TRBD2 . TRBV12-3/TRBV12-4 TGTGCCAGCAGCGTTAGCGGGGTCTCCTACGAGCAGTACTTC CASSVSGVSYEQYF
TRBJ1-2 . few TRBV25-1 TGTGCCAGCAGTGATGGACTAGGCAGGAGCTATGGCTACACCTTC CASSDGLGRSYGYTF
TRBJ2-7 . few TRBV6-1 TGTGCCAGCAGTGGATCCCATTCCCGCTACGAGCAGTACTTC CASSGSHSRYEQYF
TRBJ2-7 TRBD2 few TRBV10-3 TGTGCCATCATGTGGACTAGCGGGAGTGACGAGCAGTACTTC CAIMWTSGSDEQYF
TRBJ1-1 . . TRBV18 TGTGCCAGCTCACCACCTGGGTGGACTGAAGCTTTCTTT CASSPPGWTEAFF
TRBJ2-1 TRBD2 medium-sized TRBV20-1 TGCAGTGCTAGAGGGACTAGCGGGAGAAGCGAGCAGTTCTTC CSARGTSGRSEQFF
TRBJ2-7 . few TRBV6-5 TGTGCCGGCAGTTTGGGACGGGAACTGTGCGAGCAGTACTTC CAGSLGRELCEQYF
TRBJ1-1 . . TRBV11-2 TGTGCCAGCAGCTCGACTCGGGTTACTGAAGCTCTCTTT CASSSTRVTEALF
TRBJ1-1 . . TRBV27 TGTGCCAGCAAATCACCAGGGAGGGACACTGAAGCTTTCTTT CASKSPGRDTEAFF
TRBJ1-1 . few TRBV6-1 TGTGCCAGCAGTGAATGGGCTGAAGCTTTCTTT CASSEWAEAFF